Given below is one TCR beta chain in context. The sample belongs to a study of blood T cell repertoires in COVID-19. Study information: COVID-19 samples collected from the United States, Italy and Spain covered acute and convalescent phases.

The CDR3 length is 14 residues. V lost 2 bases, J lost 4 bases, and 11 bases lay in between. Germline values: CDR1 SNHLY, CDR2 FYNNEI. Sequenced by immunoSEQ multiplex PCR; TCRdb stores in-frame clones only, minus some. The sample includes about 110,000 clones, approximately 84% of them seen just once. The chain has TRBV2 and TRBJ1-1; perhaps TRBD1 as D (5 bases). The receptor was isolated from a woman between 50 and 59 years old with acute or convalescent COVID-19. The specimen was peripheral blood. CDR3 sequence: CASSERGMRTEAFF. The DNA for the CDR3 is TGTGCCAGCAGTGAAAGGGGTATGCGCACTGAAGCTTTCTTT.